This passage covers 6 T cell receptor beta chains from one sample sequenced in a study of response to subunit inactivated influenza vaccine. TCRdb reanalysed the RT-PCR reads using MiXCR and keeps one entry per CDR3 protein. The table includes approximately 680,000 distinct CDR3 sequences, 15% to 17% detected once. This specimen was PBMCs from blood, taken 12 days after vaccination. The origin of the receptors is a man aged 50-60 years who received an inactivated influenza vaccine.

This clonotype came up a few times. V is TRBV27 and J is TRBJ2-5; 11 nucleotides align to TRBD2. With 6 bases clipped from V and 5 bases from J, the junction kept 5 bases outside the gene matches. The CDR3 totals 14 residues. CDR1 is MNHEY, CDR2 SMNVEV, per germline (reference sequence). DNA for the CDR3: TGTGCCAGCAGCAGACTAGCGGGAAAGGAGACCCAGTACTTC. As protein: CASSRLAGKETQYF.

The rearrangement joins TRBV7-2 to TRBJ2-5; 10 bases match TRBD2. This CDR3 has 15 amino acids. CDR1 is SGHTA and CDR2 is FQGNSA in the germline V gene. J lost 9 bases, V lost 0 bases, and 7 bases had no gene match. CDR3 amino acids: CASSLALAGSGAQYF. The CDR3 nucleotides are TGTGCCAGCAGCTTAGCACTAGCGGGGTCCGGGGCCCAGTACTTC.

This clonotype was seen a few times. The chain couples TRBV28 to TRBJ2-3, with TRBD2 matching over 7 bases. The CDR3 sequence is 14 residues long. The V gene end was trimmed by 9 bases and the J gene end by 0 bases; junction bases not matched to a gene: 6. The germline CDR1 and CDR2 sequences are MDHEN and SYDVKM. The CDR3 loop reads CARPQRDSTDTQYF. CDR3 in DNA: TGTGCCAGACCCCAGCGGGATAGCACAGATACGCAGTATTTT.

This clonotype has more than one count but fewer than ten. The chain couples TRBV7-6 to TRBJ2-1; D uncertain. Germline assignment: CDR1 SGHVS and CDR2 FNYEAQ. V gave up 0 bases and J gave up 7 bases, with 13 bases separating them. The CDR3 covers 15 residues. In DNA form, the CDR3 reads TGTGCCAGCAGCTTAGCGATGGGGAAGTCAAATGAGCAGTTCTTC. It is translated as CASSLAMGKSNEQFF.

This chain joins TRBV24-1 and TRBJ2-5, with a tentative D call TRBD1 (6 bases). V gave up 4 bases and J gave up 7 bases, with 15 bases separating them. The CDR3 sequence is 14 residues long. Germline values: CDR1 KGHDR, CDR2 SFDVKD. The CDR3, as DNA: TGTGCCACCAGTGACCCTAGCAGGGGATGGACCCAGTACTTC. Residues: CATSDPSRGWTQYF.

This clonotype was observed a few times. V usage is TRBV6-1 and J usage is TRBJ1-6; 7 nucleotides line up with TRBD1. The CDR3 spans 15 residues. Trimming cost V 4 bases and J 7 bases; bases outside gene matches: 7. From germline, CDR1 is MNHNS and CDR2 SASEGT. The CDR3 sequence: CASSGTGARNSPLHF. CDR3 DNA sequence: TGTGCCAGCAGTGGAACAGGGGCCAGAAATTCACCCCTCCACTTT.